A selection of T cell receptor beta chains follows, all from one sample in a study of blood T cell repertoires in COVID-19. Sequencing used immunoSEQ multiplex PCR; TCRdb keeps in-frame clones, though not all of them. The table records around 100,000 clones, more than 65% of them present only once. Sequencing was carried out using peripheral blood. The source is a woman in her seventies with acute or convalescent COVID-19. Each CDR3 is given without its conserved first and last residue.

ASSLGTVGNTIY | TRBJ1-3 | TRBV7-2
ASKSGRAGNTEAF | TRBJ1-1 | TRBV19
ASSSLRSDWAKNIQY | TRBJ2-4 | TRBV5-8
ASSDSNRGDGYGYT | TRBJ1-2 | TRBV6-4
ASTQTREAEAF | TRBJ1-1 | TRBV19
ATSDPGTGEGETQY | TRBJ2-5 | TRBV24-1
ASTTIPDRGGEKLF | TRBJ1-4 | TRBV4-1
ASSFTGGGEAF | TRBJ1-1 | TRBV19
ASSEATSSYNEQF | TRBJ2-1 | TRBV7-9
ASSPVTSGGGNEQF | TRBJ2-1 | TRBV3-1/TRBV3-2
ASRGPGDTEAF | TRBJ1-1 | TRBV5-1
ASSLGQLTEAF | TRBJ1-1 | TRBV28
SVGTGDRDTEAF | TRBJ1-1 | TRBV29-1
ASGTSLPEKLF | TRBJ1-4 | TRBV2
ASRSDRGGRETQY | TRBJ2-5 | TRBV6-5
ASSLTPNDYEQY | TRBJ2-7 | TRBV14
ASSSNREGGYT | TRBJ1-2 | TRBV27
ASSRLGTEETQY | TRBJ2-5 | TRBV3-1/TRBV3-2